The clone carrying this T cell receptor (beta chain) came up a few times. The target antigen is unknown. The sample is drawn from a study of CD8+ T cells in alopecia areata. Study results and limitations: Many expanded lesional clones persisted in scalp and blood during tofacitinib treatment. One nonresponder leaves baseline CD8+ expansion's link to response uncertain.

V lost 6 bases, J lost 5 bases, and 16 bases lay in between. In germline, CDR1 is SQVTM, CDR2 ANQGSEA. The CDR3 runs to 13 residues. Indicated treatment: oral pan-JAK inhibitor, 5-10 mg twice daily. The study team obtained lesional scalp punch biopsies and peripheral blood from alopecia areata patients. Reverse transcribed after extraction, RNA yielded cDNA as the sequencing template. Only in-frame clones appear in the TCRdb table, and some are missing; sequencing was by immunoSEQ multiplex PCR. The data hold hundreds of thousands of clones, with around three fifths observed a single time. The starting material was CD4+ T cells sorted from blood, obtained at week 52, from a patient treated with tofacitinib. This receptor was obtained from a human donor with alopecia areata. V usage is TRBV29-1 and J usage is TRBJ1-2; tentative D call: TRBD1 (6 bases). CDR3 protein: CSVRTGNRYGYTF. The CDR3 nucleotides are TGCAGCGTCCGCACAGGGAATCGGTATGGCTACACCTTC. Supplemented by reference TRBV29-1 and TRBJ1-2, the full variable domain reads SAVISQKPSRDICQRGTSLTIQCQVDSQVTMMFWYRQQPGQSLTLIATANQGSEATYESGFVIDKFPISRPNLTFSTLTVSNMSPEDSSIYLCSVRTGNRYGYTFGSGTRLTVV.